These T cell receptor beta chains were read from a single sample in a study of siplizumab effects on memory and regulatory T cells. Sequencing was performed with immunoSEQ multiplex PCR; in TCRdb, only in-frame clones are kept and a portion is missing. The sample lists 80,000 to 95,000 clones; 95% were seen once. The specimen sequenced was CD8+ T cells sorted from blood. The receptors shown here come from a human donor in good health. Both conserved end residues are part of each CDR3.

TRBV5-5 | CASSAPGQPAYEQYF
TRBV4-1 | CASSLSDNEQFF
TRBV6-6 | CASSTGTGVGETQYF
TRBV27 | CASSFIRQPHNEQFF
TRBV10-3 | CAIRVWTIAEGADTQYF
TRBV6-5 | CASSYTDKRELFF
TRBV14 | CASSQLAGQPQHF
TRBV7-6 | CASSLAGEAEKLFF
TRBV27 | CASGFRTDTQYF
TRBV6-1 | CASSEALAGSYNEQFF
TRBV5-8 | CASSPHYEQYF
TRBV14 | CASSQDFALEETQYF
TRBV9 | CASSDGTSGSTGELFF
TRBV19 | CASSIGAGAAYEQFF
TRBV7-9 | CASSLALSYEQYF
TRBV7-6 | CASSLEGGRPNEQFF
TRBV5-1 | CASSLGWGLSDTGELFF
TRBV5-4 | CASSQGLAGGWLQFF
TRBV5-4 | CASVSRGGAEAFF
TRBV28 | CATSTGFEERAYEQYF
TRBV18 | CASSPERVSGELFF
TRBV6-5 | CASSTGTAYNEQFF
TRBV7-9 | CASSLVKDGTYEQYF
TRBV19 | CATRAGGEQYF
TRBV6-1 | CASRTGERHYGYTF
TRBV6-5 | CASSPGTGLIGEQYF
TRBV5-1 | CASSLEAGGTYNEQFF
TRBV19 | CASSLTGNNEQFF
TRBV2 | CASSAGVGYGYTF
TRBV27 | CASRLSTDTQYF
TRBV15 | CATSRPTGVGGYTF
TRBV27 | CASSLGVTGNQPQHF
TRBV6-5 | CASSLAGYTDTQYF
TRBV9 | CASSGPGTSGRGEQFF
TRBV5-4 | CASSFGLAHPGGQETQYF
TRBV13 | CASKSTGELFF
TRBV4-2 | CASSQVEGINEKLFF